Below are 25 T cell receptor beta chains sequenced from a single sample in a study of T cell clonality in common variable immunodeficiency. Study-wide points: Common variable immunodeficiency TCR beta sequences reportedly had fewer deletions and N-nucleotide insertions.

Assay used: immunoSEQ multiplex PCR; TCRdb lists only in-frame clones, some missing. The repertoire yields about 30,000 clones, none seen only once; the top ten contain 5% to 7%. No cognate antigen is known for these TCRs. The sample taken for sequencing was peripheral blood mononuclear cells. Receptors originate from a human donor with common variable immunodeficiency.

This clone was detected only a few times. The observed sequence ends 3 residues before the CDR3 terminus, with the missing tail filled in from the germline J gene. The chain has TRBV30 and TRBJ2-7; 9 bases fit TRBD1. This CDR3 spans 14 amino acids. CDR1 and CDR2 from the germline V gene are GTSNPN and SVGIG (reference sequence). V lost 2 bases, J lost 4 bases, and 6 bases stayed unmatched. CDR3 bases read: TGTGCCTGGAGTAGGGGACAGGGACCGTACGAG. This translates into CAWSRGQGPYE. The full CDR3 reads CAWSRGQGPYEQYF.

This clone was observed a handful of times. The sequenced CDR3 bases are TGTGCCAGCAGCGACCTGGCTAGCGGGGGCTGGGAGACC. Amino acids: CASSDLASGGWET. The whole CDR3 protein reads CASSDLASGGWETQYF. The chain joins TRBV7-3 to TRBJ2-5; 10 bases are shared with TRBD2. The CDR3 extends 3 residues past the end of the read, so its final part is completed from the germline J gene. The CDR3 has 16 amino acids. The V gene's germline CDR1 is SGHTA and CDR2 FQGTGA. V was pared by 5 bases and J by 5 bases, with 11 bases of the junction left unmatched.

This clone was seen more than once but under ten times. The observed sequence ends 3 residues before the CDR3 terminus, with the missing tail filled in from the germline J gene. The rearrangement links TRBV30 to TRBJ1-3; D is ambiguous. The ends were cut back, 0 bases at V and 0 bases at J, with 9 bases in the middle. The CDR3 is 15 amino acids. From germline, CDR1 is GTSNPN and CDR2 SVGIG (reference sequence). The sequenced CDR3 bases are TGTGCCTGGAGTGTACGAGGTCTCTCTGGAAACACC. Its translation is CAWSVRGLSGNT. The whole CDR3 is CAWSVRGLSGNTIYF.

Concerning this clone itself: The read finishes 3 residues shy of the CDR3 end, and the germline J gene is used to complete it. The V gene is TRBV18, the J gene TRBJ2-7, with D possibly being TRBD1 or TRBD2 (5 bases each). Per the germline V gene, CDR1 is KGHSH and CDR2 is LQKENI. V lost 2 bases to trimming and J lost 4 bases, with 12 bases between them. The CDR3 extends over 14 amino acids. CDR3: CASSPRGTGYEQYF. Partial CDR3 DNA: TGTGCCAGCTCACCAAGGGGTACGGGATACGAG.

This clone was found many times. The CDR3 is cut off 3 residues early in the read; its end comes from the germline J gene. This chain links TRBV5-1 with TRBJ2-3; D perhaps matches TRBD1 (6 bases). The CDR3 consists of 14 residues. The V gene lost 5 bases and the J gene lost 6 bases, with 16 bases spanning the gap. Germline V CDR1 and CDR2: SGHRS, YFSETQ. The CDR3 DNA, read in part, is TGCGCCAGCAGTAAACTACAGGGTTGGGATACG. It translates to CASSKLQGWDT. The full CDR3 is CASSKLQGWDTQYF.

In its sample, this clone was seen many times. The read finishes 3 residues shy of the CDR3 end, and the germline J gene is used to complete it. The chain carries TRBV18 and TRBJ1-6; TRBD1 agrees at 8 bases. V trimming: 5 bases; J trimming: 11 bases; junction bases outside the gene matches: 5. This CDR3 contains 13 residues. CDR1 is KGHSH, CDR2 LQKENI, per germline. The CDR3 here is CASSVSGGAPLHF. Partial CDR3 DNA: TGTGCCAGCTCAGTGTCAGGGGGCGCACCC.

This clone appeared many times. The read stops 3 residues short of the end of the CDR3; the missing end is completed from the germline J gene. V is TRBV7-8 and J is TRBJ2-7, with D possibly TRBD2 on 6 matching bases. The V gene lost 9 bases and the J gene lost 2 bases, with 14 bases spanning the gap. The length of the CDR3 is 13 residues. Germline CDR1 reads SGHVS; CDR2 reads FQNEAQ. CDR3 residues: CASGRGETYEQYF. The CDR3 bases that were read are TGTGCCAGTGGGCGGGGAGAGACCTACGAG. Filled out from reference TRBV7-8 and TRBJ2-7, the complete variable domain reads GAGVSQSPRYKVAKRGQDVALRCDPISGHVSLFWYQQALGQGPEFLTYFQNEAQLDKSGLPSDRFFAERPEGSVSTLKIQRTQQEDSAVYLCASGRGETYEQYFGPGTRLTVT.

To note about this clone: The sequenced fragment ends 3 residues before the CDR3 boundary, so the rest is inferred from the germline J gene. This chain connects TRBV30 to TRBJ1-2, with unresolved D. Germline CDR1 and CDR2: GTSNPN and SVGIG (reference sequence). The CDR3 sequence is 11 residues long. V shed 4 bases and J shed 0 bases, with 3 bases lying between them. Incomplete CDR3 DNA: TGTGCCTGGACGGCTAACTATGGC. Protein sequence: CAWTANYG. The whole CDR3 sequence is CAWTANYGYTF.

In its sample, this clone was seen a few times. Coverage ceases 3 residues before the CDR3 finishes, and the germline J gene fills in the end. The chain carries TRBV18 and TRBJ2-2, with D perhaps matching TRBD1 (6 bases). This CDR3 has 15 residues. The V gene's germline CDR1 is KGHSH and CDR2 LQKENI. Trimming removed 2 bases from V and 6 bases from J, with 13 bases in between. Partial CDR3 DNA: TGTGCCAGCTCACCAACAGGGTCGTCCGCCGGGGAG. Translating gives CASSPTGSSAGE. The full CDR3 protein is CASSPTGSSAGELFF.

This clone was found a few times. The sequenced fragment ends 3 residues before the CDR3 boundary, so the rest is inferred from the germline J gene. This chain links TRBV7-3 with TRBJ2-5, with D possibly matching TRBD1 (5 bases). From germline, CDR1 is SGHTA and CDR2 FQGTGA. Trimming removed 1 base from V and 3 bases from J, with 9 bases in between. There are 14 residues in the CDR3. CDR3 DNA, as far as it was read: TGTGCCAGCAGCTTAATTTCAGGGAAAGAGACC. Protein product: CASSLISGKET. The full CDR3 reads CASSLISGKETQYF.

Of note for this clone: Read sequence stops 3 residues before the CDR3 end, and the germline J gene provides the missing end. V gene TRBV6-2 or TRBV6-3 combines with J gene TRBJ1-2, with 8 bases fitting TRBD1. The J segment lost 7 bases and the V segment lost 5 bases, leaving 9 bases of the junction unmatched. Germline loops: CDR1 MNHEY, CDR2 SVGEGT. This CDR3 is built from 14 residues. The CDR3 here is CASSANDRGSGYTF. The sequenced CDR3 bases are TGTGCCAGCAGTGCCAACGACAGGGGAAGTGGC.

This clone appeared many times. This CDR3 reads CSVLTGAQIGGELFF. The CDR3 DNA, read in part, is TGCAGCGTTTTAACAGGGGCGCAAATTGGCGGGGAG. This chain uses TRBV29-1 with TRBJ2-2; 7 bases map to TRBD1. Sequencing ends 3 residues short of the CDR3 end; the germline J gene provides the rest. Germline CDR1 and CDR2: SQVTM and ANQGSEA. The V gene end was trimmed by 5 bases and the J gene end by 7 bases; junction bases not matched to a gene: 13. The CDR3 sequence is 15 residues long.

In its sample, this clone was seen a few times. The read halts 3 residues ahead of the CDR3 end, with the missing end drawn from the germline J gene. This chain connects TRBV7-7 to TRBJ2-2, with TRBD2 matching 7 bases. CDR1 is SSHAT and CDR2 is FNYEAQ in the germline V gene (reference sequence). This CDR3 has 15 amino acids. Unmatched junction bases numbered 2, after V lost 4 bases and J lost 0 bases. This CDR3 is CASSSTSTNTGELFF. Partial CDR3 DNA: TGTGCCAGCAGCTCGACTAGCACGAACACCGGGGAG. Based on the CDR3 plus reference TRBV7-7 and TRBJ2-2, the full variable domain is GAGVSQSPRYKVTKRGQDVTLRCDPISSHATLYWYQQALGQGPEFLTYFNYEAQPDKSGLPSDRFSAERPEGSISTLTIQRTEQRDSAMYRCASSSTSTNTGELFFGEGSRLTVL.

Many counts were recorded for this clone. The CDR3 is cut off 3 residues early in the read; its end comes from the germline J gene. The rearrangement joins TRBV7-2 to TRBJ2-7; 8 nucleotides align to TRBD2. Trimming removed 3 bases from V and 3 bases from J; junction bases left unmatched: 4. CDR1 is SGHTA, CDR2 FQGNSA, per germline. This CDR3 is 14 amino acids long. The CDR3 protein is CASSFGGGSYEQYF. The DNA read from the CDR3 is TGTGCCAGCAGCTTTGGCGGGGGGAGCTACGAG.

Comments on this clone: The CDR3 extends 3 residues past the end of the read, so its final part is completed from the germline J gene. The chain uses TRBV7-3 and TRBJ2-5, with D hard to call. This CDR3 comprises 13 residues. Germline CDR1 SGHTA, CDR2 FQGTGA. The germline V and J ends were trimmed by 8 bases and 1 base, with 11 bases remaining between them. The CDR3 DNA, read in part, is TGTGCCAGCGGCAATTCGATCCAAGAGACC. Its protein product is CASGNSIQET. The CDR3, in full, reads CASGNSIQETQYF.

This clone was found many times. The covered CDR3 bases are TGTGCCATAAGGGACCGTTTAGCGGGGGTAGATACG. Translation: CAIRDRLAGVDT. The whole CDR3 protein reads CAIRDRLAGVDTQYF. The chain links TRBV10-3 to TRBJ2-3, with 9 bases fitting TRBD2. Coverage ceases 3 residues before the CDR3 finishes, and the germline J gene fills in the end. The junction had 12 bases not matched to a gene; V was cut back by 9 bases and J by 5 bases. Germline V gene data show CDR1 as ENHRY and CDR2 as SYGVKD. CDR3 length equals 15 residues.

Worth noting for this clone: From the germline J gene comes the end of the CDR3, since the read stops 3 residues before it. This chain joins TRBV6-2 or TRBV6-3 and TRBJ2-7; D possibly corresponds to TRBD2 (5 bases). V dropped 5 bases and J dropped 2 bases, with 16 bases sitting between them. The CDR3 loop spans 15 amino acids. Germline CDR1 MNHEY, CDR2 SVGEGT. The part of the CDR3 DNA that was read is TGTGCCAGCAGTCGCCTCACTTCGGGGACCTACGAG. It specifies CASSRLTSGTYE. The entire CDR3 protein reads CASSRLTSGTYEQYF.

This clone was observed many times. The read finishes 3 residues shy of the CDR3 end, and the germline J gene is used to complete it. The chain recombines TRBV18 with TRBJ1-1; D possibly corresponds to TRBD1 (6 bases). The CDR3 is 16 amino acids. The V gene lost 2 bases and the J gene lost 0 bases, with 13 bases spanning the gap. Germline V gives CDR1 KGHSH, CDR2 LQKENI. CDR3 sequence reads: CASSPERRGVNTEAFF. The DNA read from the CDR3 is TGTGCCAGCTCACCAGAGCGCAGGGGCGTGAACACTGAA.

At least ten counts were recorded for this clone. The sequence runs out 3 residues before the end of the CDR3; the remainder is reconstructed from the germline J gene. The chain carries TRBV5-6 and TRBJ1-1; D is perhaps TRBD1 (5 bases). Trimming removed 1 base from V and 5 bases from J, with 12 bases in between. Germline assignment: CDR1 SGHDT and CDR2 YYEEEE. The CDR3 has 14 residues. CDR3 amino acids: CASSLLGEGTEAFF. The part of the CDR3 DNA that was read is TGTGCCAGCAGCTTGTTAGGGGAAGGGACTGAA.

The sample holds many counts of this clone. The missing CDR3 end, 3 residues past where the read stops, is filled in from the germline J gene. The chain recombines TRBV5-6 with TRBJ1-2; 7 bases align to TRBD1. Germline CDR1 and CDR2: SGHDT and YYEEEE. The CDR3 runs 14 residues. The CDR3 bases that were read are TGTGCCAGCAGCTTGTGGACAGGCTCAGGGGGC. Amino acid sequence: CASSLWTGSGG. From start to end, the CDR3 is CASSLWTGSGGYTF.

Points on this clone: Read data end 3 residues before the CDR3 end; the end is taken from the germline J gene. The genes are TRBV19 and TRBJ1-1; D ambiguous. V was pared by 7 bases and J by 1 base, with 16 bases between. Germline assignment: CDR1 LNHDA and CDR2 SQIVND (reference sequence). CDR3 length: 15 residues. The covered CDR3 bases are TGTGCCAGTAATAGGGTACAGTTGCCGAACACTGAA. Protein product: CASNRVQLPNTE. The whole CDR3 sequence is CASNRVQLPNTEAFF.

The sample holds a few counts of this clone. CDR3: CASSPPGRGNTEAFF. CDR3 DNA, as far as it was read: TGTGCCAGCAGCCCCCCGGGTAGGGGTAACACTGAA. This chain joins TRBV7-9 and TRBJ1-1, with TRBD1 as a possible D gene (5 bases). The read halts 3 residues ahead of the CDR3 end, with the missing end drawn from the germline J gene. This CDR3 is 15 amino acids long. V lost 5 bases and J lost 2, with 15 bases in between. Germline loops: CDR1 SEHNR, CDR2 FQNEAQ (reference sequence).

In regard to this clone: Sequencing ends 3 residues short of the CDR3 end; the germline J gene provides the rest. This rearrangement joins TRBV19 to TRBJ2-5; 9 bases are a match to TRBD1. Germline V gives CDR1 LNHDA, CDR2 SQIVND (reference sequence). J was trimmed by 5 bases and V by 4 bases; bases with no gene match: 5. The CDR3 loop spans 14 amino acids. The CDR3 bases that were read are TGTGCCAGTAGTACCGTTGACAGGGGGGAGACC. Protein sequence: CASSTVDRGET. The entire CDR3 reads CASSTVDRGETQYF. Full variable domain (rest looked up from reference TRBV19 and TRBJ2-5): DGGITQSPKYLFRKEGQNVTLSCEQNLNHDAMYWYRQDPGQGLRLIYYSQIVNDFQKGDIAEGYSVSREKKESFPLTVTSAQKNPTAFYLCASSTVDRGETQYFGPGTRLLVL.

Partial CDR3 DNA: TGTGCCAGTATGTGGGGCCCGAACACTGAA. This gives the protein CASMWGPNTE. In full, the CDR3 is CASMWGPNTEAFF. The chain couples TRBV19 to TRBJ1-1, with a tentative D call TRBD1 (5 bases). The CDR3 is cut off 3 residues early in the read; its end comes from the germline J gene. CDR1 and CDR2 from the germline V gene are LNHDA and SQIVND (reference sequence). Deletions cut 7 bases from V and 1 base from J, with 10 bases between. The CDR3 totals 13 residues.

Comment on this clone: The read stops 3 residues short of the end of the CDR3; the missing end is completed from the germline J gene. The sample holds other DNA sequences that translate to the same CDR3. V usage is TRBV7-6 and J usage is TRBJ1-1; possible D gene TRBD1, 6 bases. Germline assignment: CDR1 SGHVS and CDR2 FNYEAQ. V was clipped by 4 bases and J by 5 bases, with 14 bases between them. This CDR3 comprises 14 residues. The CDR3: CASSSSGEGTEAFF. The part of the CDR3 DNA that was read is TGTGCCAGCAGCTCGTCAGGGGAGGGAACTGAA.